The sequence of this T cell receptor beta chain was determined in a study of shared clonotypes between healthy human individuals. Trimming pared 4 bases from V and 5 bases from J, leaving 24 bases between. The CDR3 covers 17 residues. CDR1 is SEHNR and CDR2 is FQNEAQ in the germline V gene (reference sequence). This table comes from immunoSEQ multiplex PCR, and its TCRdb copy is limited to in-frame clones, with some not included. The sample includes hundreds of thousands of clones, roughly 79% seen only once; the top ten take around 12%. Sequences were obtained from PBMCs. This receptor was taken from a woman aged 40 to 55 in good health. Some clones in this sample may be carry-over from other donors' samples. The rearrangement links TRBV7-9 to TRBJ2-7; D is unclear. CDR3 in amino acids: CASSSDFQGPYPHEQYF. CDR3 coding DNA: TGTGCCAGCAGCTCTGATTTCCAAGGACCTTACCCTCACGAGCAGTACTTC.